A selection of T cell receptor beta chains follows, all from one sample in a study of T cell repertoires in cytomegalovirus infection. For these TCRs, the target antigens are not known. TCRdb analysed the reads with MiXCR anew, one entry per CDR3 protein. Here the sample spans some 920,000 distinct CDR3 sequences, around 32% being singletons. Sequencing used cultured CD8+ T cells from PBMCs, obtained from culture after CMV antigen stimulation. These receptors were obtained from a human donor in good health (CMV status not recorded). Some clones in this sample may be carry-over from other donors' samples. Each CDR3 is given with its conserved first and last residue. The order of the fields is CDR3 protein, V gene, J gene.

CDR3 protein: CASRLGLEDTGELFF
V gene: TRBV6-8
J gene: TRBJ2-2

CDR3 protein: CASSQKTGWTEAFF
V gene: TRBV12-3/TRBV12-4
J gene: TRBJ1-1

CDR3 protein: CASSYFPSGGTDTQYF
V gene: TRBV6-6
J gene: TRBJ2-3

CDR3 protein: CASSLPRGRETQYF
V gene: TRBV7-8
J gene: TRBJ2-5

CDR3 protein: CASTLTGASYEQYF
V gene: TRBV19
J gene: TRBJ2-7

CDR3 protein: CASSLAKWVNQETQYF
V gene: TRBV7-6
J gene: TRBJ2-5

CDR3 protein: CASSQTGARRTEAFF
V gene: TRBV23-1
J gene: TRBJ1-1

CDR3 protein: CASNQGAHNEQFF
V gene: TRBV6-5
J gene: TRBJ2-1

CDR3 protein: CASMPGASGGSDEQFF
V gene: TRBV11-2
J gene: TRBJ2-1

CDR3 protein: CASSIVGARTAYTEAFF
V gene: TRBV19
J gene: TRBJ1-1

CDR3 protein: CASSGGQGAFSGANVLTF
V gene: TRBV25-1
J gene: TRBJ2-6

CDR3 protein: CASILLLGANYGYTF
V gene: TRBV6-6
J gene: TRBJ1-2

CDR3 protein: CASSRDRAEQETQYF
V gene: TRBV6-6
J gene: TRBJ2-5

CDR3 protein: CATRGQGSYGYTF
V gene: TRBV24-1
J gene: TRBJ1-2

CDR3 protein: CASRKVRQVNYGYTF
V gene: TRBV12-3/TRBV12-4
J gene: TRBJ1-2

CDR3 protein: CASSLQGAFYEQYF
V gene: TRBV27
J gene: TRBJ2-7

CDR3 protein: CASRGDGREQYF
V gene: TRBV12-3/TRBV12-4
J gene: TRBJ2-7

CDR3 protein: CASSSPYHRGKNEKLFF
V gene: TRBV7-9
J gene: TRBJ1-4

CDR3 protein: CASRGQGPTAFF
V gene: TRBV5-6
J gene: TRBJ1-1

CDR3 protein: CATSDSTGEGGELFF
V gene: TRBV24-1
J gene: TRBJ2-2

CDR3 protein: CASSPNLGVWETQYF
V gene: TRBV4-1
J gene: TRBJ2-5

CDR3 protein: CASRGPTETQYF
V gene: TRBV11-1
J gene: TRBJ2-5

CDR3 protein: CASIRSTDGYTF
V gene: TRBV6-1
J gene: TRBJ1-2

CDR3 protein: CASRLRAGGKNEQFF
V gene: TRBV4-1
J gene: TRBJ2-1

CDR3 protein: CASSPYGAGYAEAFF
V gene: TRBV6-6
J gene: TRBJ1-1

CDR3 protein: CASSFTGTGSSTDTQYF
V gene: TRBV7-3
J gene: TRBJ2-3

CDR3 protein: CASRGGAQYF
V gene: TRBV2
J gene: TRBJ2-3

CDR3 protein: CASSPDREWDNEQFF
V gene: TRBV27
J gene: TRBJ2-1

CDR3 protein: CASSQEPGTSRYEQYF
V gene: TRBV4-1
J gene: TRBJ2-7

CDR3 protein: CASSQDGPQGAKNIQYF
V gene: TRBV4-2
J gene: TRBJ2-4

CDR3 protein: CASSLVGGLAGVQDTQYF
V gene: TRBV5-6
J gene: TRBJ2-3

CDR3 protein: CASSSAGARNEQFF
V gene: TRBV7-6
J gene: TRBJ2-1

CDR3 protein: CASSYSASGGIYNEQFF
V gene: TRBV6-5
J gene: TRBJ2-1

CDR3 protein: CASRPVGINEKLFF
V gene: TRBV6-1
J gene: TRBJ1-4

CDR3 protein: CASSSENYNYGYTF
V gene: TRBV7-2
J gene: TRBJ1-2

CDR3 protein: CASSPSFRRGQPSAGKLFF
V gene: TRBV28
J gene: TRBJ1-4

CDR3 protein: CAISESPEMNTEAFF
V gene: TRBV10-3
J gene: TRBJ1-1

CDR3 protein: CASSLEGDRGLETQYF
V gene: TRBV7-2
J gene: TRBJ2-5

CDR3 protein: CASSLDRDRSGNTIYF
V gene: TRBV7-3
J gene: TRBJ1-3

CDR3 protein: CASSFRTGLTDTQYF
V gene: TRBV5-1
J gene: TRBJ2-3

CDR3 protein: CASRDLSQETQYF
V gene: TRBV7-9
J gene: TRBJ2-5

CDR3 protein: CASSPPGDSNQPQHF
V gene: TRBV12-3/TRBV12-4
J gene: TRBJ1-5

CDR3 protein: CASSFAGNAGANVLTF
V gene: TRBV7-3
J gene: TRBJ2-6

CDR3 protein: CSARDLGVPREQYF
V gene: TRBV20-1
J gene: TRBJ2-7

CDR3 protein: CASTPTGGNNYGYTF
V gene: TRBV7-2
J gene: TRBJ1-2

CDR3 protein: CVSSLGSGGAHEQFF
V gene: TRBV7-6
J gene: TRBJ2-1

CDR3 protein: CASSQRGIYGYTF
V gene: TRBV7-6
J gene: TRBJ1-2

CDR3 protein: CSVPGTPRGNEQFF
V gene: TRBV20-1
J gene: TRBJ2-1

CDR3 protein: CASSSKAGLTGELFF
V gene: TRBV7-9
J gene: TRBJ2-2

CDR3 protein: CATRQGVTNQPQHF
V gene: TRBV6-2/TRBV6-3
J gene: TRBJ1-5

CDR3 protein: CVSSPKVIISSYEQYF
V gene: TRBV7-9
J gene: TRBJ2-7